Below are 13 T cell receptor beta chains sequenced from a single sample in a study of blood T cell repertoires in COVID-19. The protocol was immunoSEQ multiplex PCR, while the TCRdb copy is restricted to in-frame clones and leaves out a portion. The data contain hundreds of thousands of clones, about 81% of them singletons. The sequenced sample consisted of PBMCs or T cells enriched from blood (not recorded which). These receptors were taken from a man aged 30-40 years with acute COVID-19.

The J gene is TRBJ2-3, the V gene TRBV5-1, with a possible D match to TRBD2 (6 bases). V shed 5 bases and J shed 1 base, with 17 bases lying between them. This CDR3 is 16 amino acids long. Germline CDR1 and CDR2: SGHRS and YFSETQ. CDR3 DNA: TGCGCCAGCAGTTACCGTTCGGGCGGGGGCACAGATACGCAGTATTTT. It is translated as CASSYRSGGGTDTQYF.

The chain is built from TRBV4-1 and TRBJ1-3, with TRBD1 matching over 10 bases. The CDR3 has 17 amino acids. The V gene's germline CDR1 is MGHRA and CDR2 YSYEKL. J was trimmed by 8 bases and V by 0 bases; bases with no gene match: 10. The CDR3 protein is CASSQEDRGLVVDTIYF. The DNA of the CDR3 is TGCGCCAGCAGCCAAGAAGACAGGGGGCTCGTTGTGGACACCATATATTTT.

CDR3 DNA: TGTGCCAGCAGTCATTCGAAGGCCCGCGGACAGCCCCAGCATTTT. It codes for CASSHSKARGQPQHF. This chain uses TRBV27 with TRBJ1-5; D unclear. This CDR3 is built from 15 residues. Germline V CDR1 and CDR2: MNHEY, SMNVEV (reference sequence). V lost 5 bases, J lost 7 bases, and 18 bases lay in between.

This clone appeared once. The chain has TRBV7-2 and TRBJ2-2; 8 nucleotides agree with TRBD2. After removal of 4 bases from V and 1 base from J, the junction contained 5 bases not matched to a gene. This CDR3 contains 16 residues. Germline values: CDR1 SGHTA, CDR2 FQGNSA. The CDR3 protein is CASSSKRELNTGELFF. The CDR3 DNA reads TGTGCCAGCAGCTCCAAGCGGGAGTTGAACACCGGGGAGCTGTTTTTT.

The V gene is TRBV28, the J gene TRBJ1-5; TRBD1 aligns across 9 bases. Germline CDR1 is MDHEN and CDR2 is SYDVKM. V lost 8 bases and J lost 6; bases outside the gene matches: 14. The CDR3 runs to 16 residues. This chain's CDR3 is CASFLTGTGSGQPQHF. For the CDR3, the DNA is TGTGCCAGCTTCCTCACCGGGACAGGGTCCGGTCAGCCCCAGCATTTT.

The V and J genes are TRBV7-2 and TRBJ1-1; a weak D match, TRBD1 (5 bases). The CDR3 is made up of 14 amino acids. Germline CDR1 and CDR2: SGHTA and FQGNSA. V dropped 4 bases and J dropped 2 bases, with 11 bases sitting between them. As DNA, the CDR3 is TGTGCCAGCAGCTGGGCGACAGAAAACACTGAAGCTTTCTTT. This translates into CASSWATENTEAFF. Full variable domain (missing parts from reference TRBV7-2 and TRBJ1-1): GAGVSQSPSNKVTEKGKDVELRCDPISGHTALYWYRQSLGQGLEFLIYFQGNSAPDKSGLPSDRFSAERTGGSVSTLTIQRTQQEDSAVYLCASSWATENTEAFFGQGTRLTVV.

The rearrangement uses TRBV19 and TRBJ2-1; 9 bases match TRBD2. The CDR3 runs 14 residues. V dropped 5 bases and J dropped 7; count of bases not matched to a gene: 6. Germline assignment: CDR1 LNHDA and CDR2 SQIVND (reference sequence). The CDR3: CASSAGGWENEQFF. CDR3 coding DNA: TGTGCCAGTAGTGCGGGAGGGTGGGAGAATGAGCAGTTCTTC.

The rearrangement links TRBV3-1 (or the pseudogene TRBV3-2) to TRBJ2-1; 7 bases map to TRBD1. The germline CDR1 and CDR2 sequences are LGHDT and YNNKEL (reference sequence). V was pared by 5 bases and J by 8 bases, with 9 bases of the junction left unmatched. This CDR3 is built from 14 residues. CDR3 residues: CASSDLTGDHEQFF. CDR3 sequence (DNA): TGTGCCAGCAGCGACCTCACAGGGGATCATGAGCAGTTCTTC.

The CDR3 nucleotides are TGCGCCAGCAGCCAAGTGGTATACAGGGGAAACATTCAGTACTTC. This sequence encodes CASSQVVYRGNIQYF. The V call is TRBV4-3, the J call TRBJ2-4, with 7 bases identical to TRBD1. The germline V gene encodes CDR1 LGHNA and CDR2 YSLEER. The CDR3 has 15 residues. Germline trimming cut 1 base from V and 6 bases from J; bases unmatched to any gene: 6.

This chain uses TRBV12-3 or TRBV12-4 with TRBJ1-2; D is possibly TRBD1 (5 bases). The germline V and J ends were trimmed by 4 bases and 2 bases, with 8 bases remaining between them. CDR3 length: 13 amino acids. The CDR3 bases are TGTGCCAGCAGTTGGACACAGAACTATGGCTACACCTTC. This sequence encodes CASSWTQNYGYTF.

The V call is TRBV6-5, the J call TRBJ1-4, with 7 bases fitting TRBD1. Unmatched junction bases numbered 2, after V lost 2 bases and J lost 5 bases. CDR1 is MNHEY and CDR2 is SVGAGI in the germline V gene. This CDR3 spans 14 amino acids. The CDR3 loop reads CASSYGTENEKLFF. For the CDR3, the DNA is TGTGCCAGCAGTTACGGGACAGAGAATGAAAAACTGTTTTTT.

The chain links TRBV25-1 to TRBJ2-1, with 11 bases that match TRBD1. The CDR3 has 15 residues. V lost 8 bases to trimming and J lost 9 bases; unmatched junction nucleotides: 12. From germline, CDR1 is MGHDK and CDR2 SYGVNS. The CDR3 spells CASALFGTGGSEQFF. Written as DNA, the CDR3 is TGTGCCAGCGCTCTCTTCGGGACAGGGGGTAGTGAGCAGTTCTTC.

This clone was counted only a few times. The rearrangement joins TRBV16 to TRBJ2-1; 7 nucleotides align to TRBD2. The J segment lost 1 base and the V segment lost 3 bases, leaving 3 bases of the junction unmatched. CDR3 length: 15 residues. Germline loops: CDR1 KGHSY, CDR2 FQNENV. DNA for the CDR3: TGTGCCAGCAGCCATGGGACTACATCCTACAATGAGCAGTTCTTC. As protein: CASSHGTTSYNEQFF.